This T cell receptor beta chain appears in the sequencing data of a study of regulatory T cells in long-lasting Graves disease. Study-wide points: Study was limited to peripheral blood, excluding thyroid tissue. It was possible that the small sample size reduced accuracy. Patients with persistent disease showed a bias toward TRBV28, TRBJ1-2 and TRBJ2-5.

J lost 6 bases, V lost 5 bases, and 6 bases had no gene match. The germline V gene has CDR1 DFQATT and CDR2 SNEGSKA (reference sequence). The CDR3 has 13 amino acids. The TCR library was made from RNA that had been extracted from PBMCs in TRIzol. Graves' disease diagnoses used American Thyroid Association guidelines. MiXCR, run by TCRdb on the reads, gives a single entry per CDR3 protein. In the table there are hundreds of distinct CDR3 sequences, approximately 78% of which are singletons. A note on this clonotype: The antigen is unknown.

The source of this sequence is a woman aged 25 to 39 with Graves disease. Sequences were derived from peripheral blood mononuclear cells (PBMCs), sampled with antithyroid drug treatment, in newly diagnosed or persistent Graves disease (not recorded which). V and J are TRBV20-1 and TRBJ2-1; TRBD2 aligns across 8 bases. The DNA for the CDR3 is TGCAGTGCTCCTCCTACTAGCGGCAATGAGCAGTTCTTC. Translating gives CSAPPTSGNEQFF.